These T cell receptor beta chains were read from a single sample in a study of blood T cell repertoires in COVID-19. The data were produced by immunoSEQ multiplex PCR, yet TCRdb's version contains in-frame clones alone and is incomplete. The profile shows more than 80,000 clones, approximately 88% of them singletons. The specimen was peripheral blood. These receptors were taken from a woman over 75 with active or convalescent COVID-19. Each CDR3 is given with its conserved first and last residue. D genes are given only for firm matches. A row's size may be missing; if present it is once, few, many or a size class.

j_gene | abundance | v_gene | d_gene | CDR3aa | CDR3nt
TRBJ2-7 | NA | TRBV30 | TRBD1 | CAWREKTGSEQYF | TGTGCCTGGAGAGAAAAGACAGGGTCCGAGCAGTACTTC
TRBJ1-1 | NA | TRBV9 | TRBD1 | CASSPRGDRGTGTEAFF | TGTGCCAGCAGCCCGCGAGGGGACAGGGGAACGGGAACTGAAGCTTTCTTT
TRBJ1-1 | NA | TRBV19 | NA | CASSIGQRNTEAFF | TGTGCCAGTAGTATCGGACAGAGGAACACTGAAGCTTTCTTT
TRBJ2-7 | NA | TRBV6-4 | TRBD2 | CASSDSDRLAESSYEQYF | TGTGCCAGCAGTGACTCGGATCGGCTAGCGGAGAGCTCCTACGAGCAGTACTTC
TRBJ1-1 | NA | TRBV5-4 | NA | CASSSTGNGPPEAFF | TGTGCCAGCAGCTCAACAGGGAATGGACCACCTGAAGCTTTCTTT
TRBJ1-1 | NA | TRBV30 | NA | CAWRGIRGFFTEAFF | TGTGCCTGGAGAGGTATCAGGGGATTTTTCACTGAAGCTTTCTTT
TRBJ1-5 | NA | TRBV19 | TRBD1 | CASTPQSTGYRQPQHF | TGTGCCAGTACCCCACAATCGACAGGGTATCGGCAGCCCCAGCATTTT
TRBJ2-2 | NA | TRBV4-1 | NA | CASSQQGTGELFF | TGCGCCAGCAGCCAACAGGGGACCGGGGAGCTGTTTTTT
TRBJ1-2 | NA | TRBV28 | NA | CASSSAGEIGYGYTF | TGTGCCAGCAGTTCCGCAGGGGAAATAGGCTATGGCTACACCTTC
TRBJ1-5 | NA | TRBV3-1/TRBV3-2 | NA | CASSQDASRPQHF | TGTGCCAGCAGCCAAGATGCGTCGAGGCCCCAGCATTTT
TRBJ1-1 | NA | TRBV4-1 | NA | CASSLHREYGTEAFF | TGCGCCAGCAGCCTACACAGGGAATACGGCACTGAAGCTTTCTTT
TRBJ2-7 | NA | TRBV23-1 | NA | CASSRGRWEQYF | TGCGCCAGCAGTCGGGGCAGGTGGGAGCAGTACTTC
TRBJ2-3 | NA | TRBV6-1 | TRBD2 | CASSGILGEGLSDTQYF | TGTGCCAGCAGTGGGATTTTGGGGGAGGGCCTTTCAGATACGCAGTATTTT
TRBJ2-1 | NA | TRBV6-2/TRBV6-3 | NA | CASSRGYNEQFF | TGTGCCAGCAGTCGCGGGTACAATGAGCAGTTCTTC
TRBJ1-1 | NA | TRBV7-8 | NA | CASTTQGRVYTEAFF | TGTGCCAGCACCACTCAAGGGCGGGTTTACACTGAAGCTTTCTTT
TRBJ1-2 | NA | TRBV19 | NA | CASYRAPNYGYTF | TGTGCCAGTTACAGGGCCCCTAACTATGGCTACACCTTC
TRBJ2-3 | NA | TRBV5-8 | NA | CASSLGLASSTDTQYF | TGTGCCAGCAGCTTAGGGCTAGCGTCAAGCACAGATACGCAGTATTTT
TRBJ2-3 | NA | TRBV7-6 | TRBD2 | CASSLRPSGSTDTQYF | TGTGCCAGCAGCTTACGACCTAGCGGGAGCACAGATACGCAGTATTTT
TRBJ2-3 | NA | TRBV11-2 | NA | CASRRPGGYTDTQYF | TGTGCCAGCAGGCGGCCGGGGGGCTACACAGATACGCAGTATTTT
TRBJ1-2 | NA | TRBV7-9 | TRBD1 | CASSLGGQGGKRYTF | TGTGCCAGCAGCTTAGGCGGACAGGGAGGTAAACGCTACACCTTC
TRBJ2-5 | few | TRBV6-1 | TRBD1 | CASSEIPGGSQETQYF | TGTGCCAGCAGTGAAATCCCAGGGGGATCACAAGAGACCCAGTACTTC
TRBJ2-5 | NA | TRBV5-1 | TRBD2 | CASSLVGTSGAETQYF | TGCGCCAGCAGCTTGGTCGGGACTAGCGGGGCAGAGACCCAGTACTTC
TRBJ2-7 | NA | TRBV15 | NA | CATSRDQVSSYEQYF | TGTGCCACCAGCAGAGATCAGGTCAGCTCCTACGAGCAGTACTTC
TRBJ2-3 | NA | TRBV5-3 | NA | CARSCAATRGTDTQYF | TGTGCCAGAAGCTGCGCGGCTACCCGGGGGACAGATACGCAGTATTTT
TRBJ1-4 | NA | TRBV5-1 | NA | CASSLEAGFDEKLFF | TGCGCCAGCAGCTTGGAGGCAGGATTCGATGAAAAACTGTTTTTT
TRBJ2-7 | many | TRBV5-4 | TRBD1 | CASSLDYRGGEQYF | TGTGCCAGCAGCTTGGATTACAGGGGCGGCGAGCAGTACTTC
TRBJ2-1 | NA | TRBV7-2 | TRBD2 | CASSSATSGGAGEQFF | TGTGCCAGCAGCTCCGCCACTAGCGGGGGGGCTGGTGAGCAGTTCTTC
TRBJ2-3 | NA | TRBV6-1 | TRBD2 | CASSEEAGGGRAGTDTQYF | TGTGCCAGCAGTGAAGAGGCGGGAGGAGGTCGGGCTGGCACAGATACGCAGTATTTT
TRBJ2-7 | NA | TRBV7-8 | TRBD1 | CASSLDRGPYEQYF | TGTGCCAGCAGCTTGGACAGGGGGCCGTACGAGCAGTACTTC
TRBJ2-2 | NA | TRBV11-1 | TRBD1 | CASSLATGLRELFF | TGTGCCAGCAGCTTAGCGACAGGGTTACGGGAGCTGTTTTTT
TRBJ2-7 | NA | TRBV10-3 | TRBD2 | CAISVAGGSHEQYF | TGTGCCATCAGTGTCGCGGGGGGGTCACACGAGCAGTACTTC
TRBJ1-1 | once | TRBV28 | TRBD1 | CASSLWQGVIRSTEAFF | TGTGCCAGCAGTTTATGGCAGGGGGTAATTCGTAGCACTGAAGCTTTCTTT